This passage covers 9 T cell receptor beta chains from one sample sequenced in a study of blood T cell repertoires in COVID-19. Method: immunoSEQ multiplex PCR; TCRdb's copy keeps in-frame clones and lacks some. The data show 200,000 to 300,000 clones, approximately 90% seen once. Material: peripheral blood. These TCRs come from a man in his fifties or sixties who had recovered from COVID-19.

The chain uses TRBV18 and TRBJ2-3; 9 positions match TRBD2. CDR1 is KGHSH, CDR2 LQKENI, per germline. V shed 2 bases, J shed 4 bases, and the junction held 13 bases outside the gene matches. The CDR3 sequence is 18 residues long. The CDR3 DNA sequence: TGTGCCAGCTCACCATTCGAAGGATCTAGCGGGGATGCAGATACGCAGTATTTT. Protein product: CASSPFEGSSGDADTQYF.

The chain combines TRBV7-8 with TRBJ1-1; the D gene is possibly TRBD1 (5 bases). The CDR3 runs 15 residues. Germline V lookup: CDR1 SGHVS, CDR2 FQNEAQ. V lost 1 base to trimming and J lost 0 bases, with 9 bases between them. CDR3 sequence reads: CASSLGTIMNTEAFF. The CDR3 region has the DNA TGTGCCAGCAGCTTAGGGACAATCATGAACACTGAAGCTTTCTTT. The variable domain in full, completed from reference TRBV7-8 and TRBJ1-1, reads GAGVSQSPRYKVAKRGQDVALRCDPISGHVSLFWYQQALGQGPEFLTYFQNEAQLDKSGLPSDRFFAERPEGSVSTLKIQRTQQEDSAVYLCASSLGTIMNTEAFFGQGTRLTVV.

A few counts support this clone. The junction departs from the called germline gene at one end, perhaps through a read error. Here the CDR3 DNA reads TGTGCCAGCAGCCCCCGGGACAGGGTGGATGACTTCTTC. Protein product: CASSPRDRVDDFF. The genes are TRBV7-9 and TRBJ1-2, with 9 nucleotides matching TRBD1. Germline values: CDR1 SEHNR, CDR2 FQNEAQ (reference sequence). The CDR3 consists of 13 residues.

This chain connects TRBV2 to TRBJ2-5; TRBD2 matches at 8 bases. The V segment lost 6 bases and the J segment 4 bases; nucleotides outside the gene matches: 4. Germline CDR1 and CDR2: SNHLY and FYNNEI. CDR3 length: 13 amino acids. CDR3 nucleotides: TGTGCCAGCAGCTCGGCGGGGGGAGAGACCCAGTACTTC. This translates into CASSSAGGETQYF.

This chain joins TRBV7-3 and TRBJ2-7, with D tentatively TRBD2 (6 bases). CDR1 is SGHTA, CDR2 FQGTGA, per germline. The CDR3 is made up of 15 amino acids. The germline V and J ends were trimmed by 5 bases and 0 bases, with 14 bases remaining between them. CDR3 sequence (DNA): TGTGCCAGCAGCCCCAGGAGGGGACCCTCCTACGAGCAGTACTTC. Its protein product is CASSPRRGPSYEQYF.

The chain joins TRBV9 to TRBJ2-7; 8 bases are a match to TRBD2. Germline V CDR1 and CDR2: SGDLS, YYNGEE. The V and J ends lost 3 bases and 3 bases, in that order; junction bases with no gene match: 5. The CDR3 is 14 residues long. The CDR3 coding sequence is TGTGCCAGCAGCGGGGGGGCGGGAGGCTACGAGCAGTACTTC. Its protein is CASSGGAGGYEQYF.

The chain is built from TRBV6-4 and TRBJ1-2; TRBD1 aligns across 8 bases. This CDR3 region has 15 residues. With 5 bases clipped from V and 5 bases from J, the junction kept 10 bases outside the gene matches. In germline, CDR1 is MRHNA, CDR2 SNTAGT. The CDR3: CASSQTTGGSYGYTF. CDR3 DNA sequence: TGTGCCAGCAGTCAGACCACAGGGGGAAGTTATGGCTACACCTTC.

This clone has only one observation. The V call is TRBV18, the J call TRBJ2-7; the match to TRBD1 covers 7 bases. After removal of 3 bases from V and 3 bases from J, the junction contained 2 bases not matched to a gene. CDR3 length: 13 residues. Germline CDR1 is KGHSH and CDR2 is LQKENI. The CDR3 DNA sequence: TGTGCCAGCTCACCCAACAGGGGCTACGAGCAGTACTTC. Residues: CASSPNRGYEQYF.

The rearrangement uses TRBV11-3 and TRBJ2-2, with a possible D match to TRBD2 (5 bases). CDR1 and CDR2 from the germline V gene are SGHNT and YENEEA. The CDR3 length is 20 residues. Trimming stripped 5 bases from V and 1 base from J, with 26 bases between. DNA for the CDR3: TGTGCCAGCAGCGCGTCGTGGCCTAGCCAAGAAGAGCTGAACACCGGGGAGCTGTTTTTT. Amino acids: CASSASWPSQEELNTGELFF.